This passage covers 17 T cell receptor beta chains from one sample sequenced in a study of cytomegalovirus exposure and HLA in healthy donors. PCR employed 60 Vbeta and 13 Jbeta primers. Generated by immunoSEQ multiplex PCR, the TCRdb table keeps only in-frame clones and is missing some. This table has approximately 150,000 clones, approximately 67% appearing once. Input material: PBMCs. These receptors originate from a woman aged 18-35 years in good health and CMV-seropositive.

The chain employs TRBV10-3 and TRBJ2-7, with D hard to call. CDR1 and CDR2 from the germline V gene are ENHRY and SYGVKD. The CDR3 is 14 residues long. V was trimmed by 6 bases and J by 2 bases, leaving 14 bases between them. The CDR3 loop reads CAIRPTEAPYEQYF. The CDR3 DNA sequence: TGTGCCATCAGGCCGACTGAGGCCCCCTACGAGCAGTACTTC.

The V gene is TRBV6-6, the J gene TRBJ2-3; 7 bases are a match to TRBD1. Germline CDR1 is MNHNY and CDR2 is SVGAGI (reference sequence). The ends lost 5 bases at V and 1 base at J; junction bases unmatched: 9. The CDR3 is 16 residues long. CDR3 loop: CASSPRQGRGTDTQYF. The CDR3 DNA reads as TGTGCCAGCAGTCCCCGACAGGGTAGGGGCACAGATACGCAGTATTTT.

CDR3 amino acids: CASGHPTGLEQYF. For the CDR3, the DNA is TGTGCCAGTGGTCACCCGACAGGGCTCGAGCAGTACTTC. This chain connects TRBV19 to TRBJ2-7; 7 bases align to TRBD1. V was clipped by 8 bases and J by 6 bases; unmatched bases: 10. The CDR3 runs 13 residues. Germline CDR1 LNHDA, CDR2 SQIVND (reference sequence). Full variable domain (outside the CDR3, taken from reference TRBV19 and TRBJ2-7): DGGITQSPKYLFRKEGQNVTLSCEQNLNHDAMYWYRQDPGQGLRLIYYSQIVNDFQKGDIAEGYSVSREKKESFPLTVTSAQKNPTAFYLCASGHPTGLEQYFGPGTRLTVT.

The chain couples TRBV5-1 to TRBJ2-3; tentatively, D is TRBD1 (5 bases). This CDR3 comprises 15 residues. The V end lost 7 bases, the J end lost 0 bases, and 15 bases lay between the germline ends. Germline CDR1 SGHRS, CDR2 YFSETQ. CDR3 sequence reads: CASWGADGSTDTQYF. The CDR3 nucleotides are TGCGCCAGCTGGGGCGCGGATGGTAGCACAGATACGCAGTATTTT.

This clone was seen a single time. This chain uses TRBV5-4 with TRBJ1-1; tentatively, D is TRBD1 (5 bases). With 5 bases removed from V and 1 base from J, the gap between germline ends came to 9 bases. The CDR3 spans 13 residues. Germline lookup yields CDR1 SGHNT and CDR2 YYREEE (reference sequence). The CDR3 is CASRETGNTEAFF. The CDR3 region has the DNA TGTGCCAGCAGAGAAACAGGGAACACTGAAGCTTTCTTT.

The gene calls are TRBV7-2 and TRBJ1-1, with D hard to call. The CDR3 is made up of 12 amino acids. Trimming shortened V by 2 bases and J by 6 bases, and 7 bases separated the two germline ends. From germline, CDR1 is SGHTA and CDR2 FQGNSA. The CDR3 DNA reads TGTGCCAGCAGCTTATATTTCGCTGAAGCTTTCTTT. It yields the protein CASSLYFAEAFF. The complete variable domain, with remaining parts taken from reference TRBV7-2 and TRBJ1-1, reads GAGVSQSPSNKVTEKGKDVELRCDPISGHTALYWYRQSLGQGLEFLIYFQGNSAPDKSGLPSDRFSAERTGGSVSTLTIQRTQQEDSAVYLCASSLYFAEAFFGQGTRLTVV.

The CDR3 DNA reads TGCGCCAGCAGCTGGGGGCGAGAGACCGGGGAGCTGTTTTTT. Its protein is CASSWGRETGELFF. The rearrangement uses TRBV5-1 and TRBJ2-2; tentatively, D is TRBD1 (6 bases). The germline V gene encodes CDR1 SGHRS and CDR2 YFSETQ. V shed 3 bases and J shed 5 bases, with 11 bases lying between them. This CDR3 comprises 14 residues.

The chain recombines TRBV5-1 with TRBJ1-3; 11 bases align to TRBD1. The CDR3 length is 17 residues. V lost 5 bases to trimming and J lost 0 bases; unmatched junction nucleotides: 7. Germline V gene lookup returns CDR1 SGHRS and CDR2 YFSETQ. CDR3 nucleotide sequence: TGCGCCAGCAGACCCGGGACAGGGGGTAACTCTGGAAACACCATATATTTT. Translation: CASRPGTGGNSGNTIYF.

The chain combines TRBV2 with TRBJ1-4; D ambiguous. The CDR3 runs 15 residues. In germline, CDR1 is SNHLY, CDR2 FYNNEI. Trimming removed 4 bases from V and 0 bases from J, with 9 bases in between. CDR3 region: CASSARIATNEKLFF. CDR3 nucleotide sequence: TGTGCCAGCAGTGCCCGTATAGCAACTAATGAAAAACTGTTTTTT.

CDR3 residues: CASSPGQGVYRGYTF. The CDR3 DNA is TGTGCCAGCAGTCCGGGACAGGGGGTTTATCGAGGCTACACCTTC. V is TRBV27 and J is TRBJ1-2; TRBD1 aligns across 11 bases. This CDR3 has 15 residues. V was pared by 5 bases and J by 8 bases, with 10 bases of the junction left unmatched. CDR1 and CDR2 from the germline V gene are MNHEY and SMNVEV (reference sequence).

The chain employs TRBV13 and TRBJ1-1; D unresolved. V was pared by 5 bases and J by 4 bases, with 14 bases between. Per the germline V gene, CDR1 is PRHDT and CDR2 is FYEKMQ (reference sequence). CDR3 size: 14 residues. CDR3 protein: CASSQEDTRTEAFF. CDR3 nucleotide sequence: TGTGCCAGCAGCCAAGAAGATACACGCACTGAAGCTTTCTTT.

CDR3 protein: CASSEDGGAGELFF. As DNA, the CDR3 is TGTGCCAGCAGTGAGGACGGGGGGGCCGGGGAGCTGTTTTTT. The rearrangement links TRBV6-4 to TRBJ2-2, with 8 bases matching TRBD2. The J segment lost 6 bases and the V segment lost 3 bases, leaving 3 bases of the junction unmatched. This CDR3 region has 14 residues. The germline V gene encodes CDR1 MRHNA and CDR2 SNTAGT.

The chain links TRBV28 to TRBJ1-4; a possible D gene is TRBD1 (5 bases). V dropped 1 base and J dropped 2 bases, with 17 bases sitting between them. The length of the CDR3 is 18 residues. CDR1 and CDR2 from the germline V gene are MDHEN and SYDVKM. The CDR3 DNA follows: TGTGCCAGCAGTTTATACCCCACGCAGGGCCGTACTAATGAAAAACTGTTTTTT. This sequence encodes CASSLYPTQGRTNEKLFF.

The rearrangement links TRBV6-5 to TRBJ2-2, with TRBD2 matching over 9 bases. This CDR3 spans 16 amino acids. Looked up from germline, CDR1 is MNHEY and CDR2 is SVGAGI. V lost 4 bases and J lost 8; bases outside the gene matches: 11. The CDR3 region has the DNA TGTGCCAGCAGTTTCCCTAGCGGGGACGGTCTAGGGGAGCTGTTTTTT. It translates to CASSFPSGDGLGELFF.

This clone was recorded a few times. This chain links TRBV6-1 with TRBJ2-3, with 12 bases lining up with TRBD2. V was pared by 3 bases and J by 4 bases, with 8 bases of the junction left unmatched. CDR1 is MNHNS and CDR2 is SASEGT in the germline V gene. The CDR3 totals 17 residues. Written as DNA, the CDR3 is TGTGCCAGCAGTGAGACTAGCGGGAGTCGGATTTCAGATACGCAGTATTTT. This codes for CASSETSGSRISDTQYF.

This chain uses TRBV6-1 with TRBJ1-1, with a weak D call TRBD1 (6 bases). This CDR3 is built from 13 residues. The V gene's germline CDR1 is MNHNS and CDR2 SASEGT. V was shortened by 5 bases and J by 1 base, with 8 bases between the two germline ends. CDR3: CASSLTGNTEAFF. CDR3 nucleotides: TGTGCCAGCAGTCTGACAGGGAACACTGAAGCTTTCTTT.

This sequence joins TRBV27 and TRBJ1-4; a possible D gene is TRBD1 (5 bases). V lost 5 bases to trimming and J lost 5 bases, with 18 bases between them. There are 16 residues in the CDR3. From germline, CDR1 is MNHEY and CDR2 SMNVEV (reference sequence). This CDR3 reads CASSPIVFSGNEKLFF. CDR3 DNA: TGTGCCAGCAGTCCCATAGTTTTTTCAGGGAATGAAAAACTGTTTTTT.